The present TCR beta chain was sequenced within a study of cytomegalovirus exposure and HLA in healthy donors. Study in general: For the roughly 390 genotyped donors, over 80% fell within the Caucasian-associated ancestry cluster.

13 Jbeta primers and 60 Vbeta primers were used for the PCR. Original analysis: The count from a later analysis was roughly 80 million unique TCR beta chains, some 10 million of them shared. Assay: immunoSEQ multiplex PCR; the TCRdb copy retains only in-frame clones and omits some. That table furnishes V, J and clone size, whereas the DNA furnished D and trimming. The data include some 83,000 clones; the top ten clones carry about 1.1%. The CDR3 extends over 17 amino acids. Germline CDR1 and CDR2: LNHDA and SQIVND (reference sequence). The V end was cut by 5 bases, the J end by 3 bases, with 19 bases between.

Sequenced material: PBMCs. V usage is TRBV19 and J usage is TRBJ2-2; the D is unclear. The receptor was derived from a young woman in good health and CMV-seronegative. DNA for the CDR3: TGTGCCAGTAGTCCCCGAGGAGTGTCTTGGGACACCGGGGAGCTGTTTTTT. It yields the protein CASSPRGVSWDTGELFF.